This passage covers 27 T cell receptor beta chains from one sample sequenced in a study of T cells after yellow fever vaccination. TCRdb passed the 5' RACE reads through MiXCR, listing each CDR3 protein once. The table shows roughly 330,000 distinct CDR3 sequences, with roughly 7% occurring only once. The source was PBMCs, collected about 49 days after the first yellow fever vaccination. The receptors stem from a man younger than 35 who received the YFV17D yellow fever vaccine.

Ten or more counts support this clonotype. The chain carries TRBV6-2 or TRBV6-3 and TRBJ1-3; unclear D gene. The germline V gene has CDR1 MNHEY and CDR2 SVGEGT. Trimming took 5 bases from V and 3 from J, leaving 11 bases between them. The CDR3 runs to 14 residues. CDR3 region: CASSPQDRGNTIYF. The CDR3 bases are TGTGCCAGCAGTCCTCAGGACCGTGGAAACACCATATATTTT.

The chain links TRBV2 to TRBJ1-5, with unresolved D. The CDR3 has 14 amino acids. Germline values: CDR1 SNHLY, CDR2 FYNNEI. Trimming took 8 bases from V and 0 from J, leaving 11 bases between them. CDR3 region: CASGLGYSNQPQHF. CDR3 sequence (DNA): TGTGCCAGCGGGCTAGGGTATAGCAATCAGCCCCAGCATTTT.

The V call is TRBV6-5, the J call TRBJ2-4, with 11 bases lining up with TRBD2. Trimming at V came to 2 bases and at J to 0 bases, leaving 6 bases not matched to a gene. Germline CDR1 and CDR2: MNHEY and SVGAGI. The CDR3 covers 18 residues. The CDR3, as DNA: TGTGCCAGCAGTTACGCGGCTAGCGGGGGGCTAGCCAAAAACATTCAGTACTTC. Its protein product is CASSYAASGGLAKNIQYF.

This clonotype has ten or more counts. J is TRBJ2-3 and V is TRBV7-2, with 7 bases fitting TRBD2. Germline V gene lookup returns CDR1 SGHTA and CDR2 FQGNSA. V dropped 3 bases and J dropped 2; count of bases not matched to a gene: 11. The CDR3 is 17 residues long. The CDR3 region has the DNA TGTGCCAGCAGCTTGTTTGGCGCGGGACTATCCACAGATACGCAGTATTTT. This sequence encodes CASSLFGAGLSTDTQYF.

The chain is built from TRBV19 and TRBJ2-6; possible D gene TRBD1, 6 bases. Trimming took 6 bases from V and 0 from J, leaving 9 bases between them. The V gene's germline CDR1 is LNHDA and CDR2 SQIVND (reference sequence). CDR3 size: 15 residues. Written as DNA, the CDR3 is TGTGCCAGTAGAGACAGGAGCTCTGGGGCCAACGTCCTGACTTTC. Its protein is CASRDRSSGANVLTF.

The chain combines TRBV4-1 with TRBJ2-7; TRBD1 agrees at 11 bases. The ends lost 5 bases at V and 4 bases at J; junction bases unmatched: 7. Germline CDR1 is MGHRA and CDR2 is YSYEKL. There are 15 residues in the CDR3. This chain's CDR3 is CASSSGQGDLYEQYF. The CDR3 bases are TGCGCCAGCAGCTCGGGACAGGGGGACCTATACGAGCAGTACTTC.

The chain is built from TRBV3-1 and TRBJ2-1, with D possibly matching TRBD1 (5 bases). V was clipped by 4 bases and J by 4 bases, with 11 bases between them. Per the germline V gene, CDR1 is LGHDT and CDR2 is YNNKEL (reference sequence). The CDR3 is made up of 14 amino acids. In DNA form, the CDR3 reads TGTGCCAGCAGCCCGGATGGACATTACAATGAGCAGTTCTTC. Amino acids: CASSPDGHYNEQFF.

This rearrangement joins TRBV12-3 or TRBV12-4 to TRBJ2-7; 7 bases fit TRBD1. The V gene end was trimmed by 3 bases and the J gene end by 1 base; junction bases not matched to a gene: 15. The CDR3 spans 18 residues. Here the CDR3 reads CASSFNLGWGTESYEQYF. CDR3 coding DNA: TGTGCCAGCAGTTTTAATCTCGGCTGGGGGACAGAATCCTACGAGCAGTACTTC.

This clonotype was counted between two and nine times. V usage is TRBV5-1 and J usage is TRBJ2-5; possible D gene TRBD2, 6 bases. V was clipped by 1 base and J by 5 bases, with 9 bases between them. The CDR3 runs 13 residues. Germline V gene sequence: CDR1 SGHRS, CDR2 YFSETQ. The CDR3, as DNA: TGCGCCAGCAGCTTGCCGGGAGCCGAGACCCAGTACTTC. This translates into CASSLPGAETQYF. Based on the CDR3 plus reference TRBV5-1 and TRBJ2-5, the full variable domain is KAGVTQTPRYLIKTRGQQVTLSCSPISGHRSVSWYQQTPGQGLQFLFEYFSETQRNKGNFPGRFSGRQFSNSRSEMNVSTLELGDSALYLCASSLPGAETQYFGPGTRLLVL.

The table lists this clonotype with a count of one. CDR3 nucleotide sequence: TGCAGCGTTGAAAAAGGCAGGGCCCCCTACGAGCAGTACTTC. It yields the protein CSVEKGRAPYEQYF. The chain joins TRBV29-1 to TRBJ2-7, with TRBD1 as a possible D gene (5 bases). This CDR3 region has 14 residues. In germline, CDR1 is SQVTM, CDR2 ANQGSEA. The V and J ends lost 2 bases and 2 bases respectively, with 13 bases between them.

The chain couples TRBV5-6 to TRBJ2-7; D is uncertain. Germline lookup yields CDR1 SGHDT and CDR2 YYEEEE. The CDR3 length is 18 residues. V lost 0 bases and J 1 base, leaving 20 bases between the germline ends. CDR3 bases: TGTGCCAGCAGCTTGGGGCCCCCGGACGGAAGAGATTCCTACGAGCAGTACTTC. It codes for CASSLGPPDGRDSYEQYF.

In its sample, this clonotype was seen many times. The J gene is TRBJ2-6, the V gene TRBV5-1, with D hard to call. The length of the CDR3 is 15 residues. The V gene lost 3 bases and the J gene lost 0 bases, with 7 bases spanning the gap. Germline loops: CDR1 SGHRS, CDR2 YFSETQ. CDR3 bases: TGCGCCAGCAGCTCCCGGACCTCTGGGGCCAACGTCCTGACTTTC. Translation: CASSSRTSGANVLTF.

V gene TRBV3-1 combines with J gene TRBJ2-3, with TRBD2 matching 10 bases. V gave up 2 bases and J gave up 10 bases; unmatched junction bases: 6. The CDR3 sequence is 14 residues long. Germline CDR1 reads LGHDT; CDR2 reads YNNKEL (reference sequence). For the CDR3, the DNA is TGTGCCAGCAGCCAAACAGCGGGGGGGCACGCGCAGTATTTT. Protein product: CASSQTAGGHAQYF.

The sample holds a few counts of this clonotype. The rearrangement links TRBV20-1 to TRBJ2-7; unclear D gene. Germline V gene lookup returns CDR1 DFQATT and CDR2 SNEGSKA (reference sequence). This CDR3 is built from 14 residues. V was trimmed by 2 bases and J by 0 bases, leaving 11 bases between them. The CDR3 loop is CSARPPAISYEQYV. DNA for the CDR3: TGCAGTGCTAGACCCCCTGCTATCTCCTACGAGCAGTACGTC.

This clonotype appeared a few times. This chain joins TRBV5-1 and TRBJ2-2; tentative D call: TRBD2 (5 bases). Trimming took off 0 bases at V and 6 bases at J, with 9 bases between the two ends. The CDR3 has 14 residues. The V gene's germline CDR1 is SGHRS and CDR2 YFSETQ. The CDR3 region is CASSLGTVAGELFF. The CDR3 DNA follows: TGCGCCAGCAGCTTGGGGACTGTCGCCGGGGAGCTGTTTTTT. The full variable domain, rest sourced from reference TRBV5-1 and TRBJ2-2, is KAGVTQTPRYLIKTRGQQVTLSCSPISGHRSVSWYQQTPGQGLQFLFEYFSETQRNKGNFPGRFSGRQFSNSRSEMNVSTLELGDSALYLCASSLGTVAGELFFGEGSRLTVL.

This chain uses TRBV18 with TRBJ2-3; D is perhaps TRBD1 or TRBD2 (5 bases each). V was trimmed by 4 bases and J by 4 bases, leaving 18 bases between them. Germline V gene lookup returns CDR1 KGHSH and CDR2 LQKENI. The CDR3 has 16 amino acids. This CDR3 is CASSRPGPPTADTQYF. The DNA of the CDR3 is TGTGCCAGCTCACGACCGGGACCCCCAACGGCAGATACGCAGTATTTT.

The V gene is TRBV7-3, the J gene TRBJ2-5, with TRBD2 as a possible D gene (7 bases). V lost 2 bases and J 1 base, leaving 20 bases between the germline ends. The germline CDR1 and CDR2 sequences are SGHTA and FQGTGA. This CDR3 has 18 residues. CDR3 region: CASSLWGPGGDIQETQYF. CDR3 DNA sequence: TGTGCCAGCAGCTTATGGGGCCCTGGGGGGGACATCCAAGAGACCCAGTACTTC.

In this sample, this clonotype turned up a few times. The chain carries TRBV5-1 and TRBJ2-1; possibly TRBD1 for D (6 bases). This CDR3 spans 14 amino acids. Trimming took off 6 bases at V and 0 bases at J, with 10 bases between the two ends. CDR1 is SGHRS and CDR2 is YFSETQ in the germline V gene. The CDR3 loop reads CASTPGDSYNEQFF. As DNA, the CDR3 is TGCGCCAGCACCCCAGGGGACTCCTACAATGAGCAGTTCTTC. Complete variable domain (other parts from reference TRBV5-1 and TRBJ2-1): KAGVTQTPRYLIKTRGQQVTLSCSPISGHRSVSWYQQTPGQGLQFLFEYFSETQRNKGNFPGRFSGRQFSNSRSEMNVSTLELGDSALYLCASTPGDSYNEQFFGPGTRLTVL.

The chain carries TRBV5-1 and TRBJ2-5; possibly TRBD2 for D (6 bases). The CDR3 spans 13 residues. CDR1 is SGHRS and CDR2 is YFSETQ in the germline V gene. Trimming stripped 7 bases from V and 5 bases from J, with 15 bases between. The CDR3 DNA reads TGCGCCAGCGCCCCCGGGGGTATGGAGACCCAGTACTTC. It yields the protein CASAPGGMETQYF.

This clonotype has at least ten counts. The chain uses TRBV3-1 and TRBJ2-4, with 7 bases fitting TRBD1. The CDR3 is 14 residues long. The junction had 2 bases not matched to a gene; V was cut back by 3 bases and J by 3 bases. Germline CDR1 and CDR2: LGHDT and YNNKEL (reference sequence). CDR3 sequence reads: CASSQTGYKNIQYF. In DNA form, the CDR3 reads TGTGCCAGCAGCCAGACAGGGTACAAAAACATTCAGTACTTC.

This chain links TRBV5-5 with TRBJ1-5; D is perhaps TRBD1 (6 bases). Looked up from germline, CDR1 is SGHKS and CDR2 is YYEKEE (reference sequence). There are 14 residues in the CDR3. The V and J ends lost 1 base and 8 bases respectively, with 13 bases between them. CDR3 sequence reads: CASSLRPGAKPQHF. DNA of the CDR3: TGTGCCAGCAGCTTGAGGCCAGGGGCGAAGCCCCAGCATTTT.

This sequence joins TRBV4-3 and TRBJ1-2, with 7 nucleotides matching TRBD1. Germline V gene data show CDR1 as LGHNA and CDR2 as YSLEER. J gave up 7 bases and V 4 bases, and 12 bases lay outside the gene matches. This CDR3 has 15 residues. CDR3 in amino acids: CASSPLTGAVRGYTF. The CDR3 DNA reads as TGCGCCAGCAGCCCGCTTACAGGGGCGGTCCGTGGCTACACCTTC.

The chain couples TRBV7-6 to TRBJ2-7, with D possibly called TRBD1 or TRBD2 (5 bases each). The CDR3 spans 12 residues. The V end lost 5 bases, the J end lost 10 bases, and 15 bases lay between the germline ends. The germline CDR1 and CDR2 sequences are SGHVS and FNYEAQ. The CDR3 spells CASSEGTGRQYF. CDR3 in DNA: TGTGCCAGCAGCGAGGGGACGGGGCGCCAGTACTTC.

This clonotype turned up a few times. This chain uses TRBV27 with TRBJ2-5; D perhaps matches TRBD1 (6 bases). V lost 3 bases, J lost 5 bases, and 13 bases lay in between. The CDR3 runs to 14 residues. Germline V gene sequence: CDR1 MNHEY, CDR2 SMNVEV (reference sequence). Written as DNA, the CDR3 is TGTGCCAGCAGTTTTCAGGGGCTGGGTGAGACCCAGTACTTC. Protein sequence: CASSFQGLGETQYF.

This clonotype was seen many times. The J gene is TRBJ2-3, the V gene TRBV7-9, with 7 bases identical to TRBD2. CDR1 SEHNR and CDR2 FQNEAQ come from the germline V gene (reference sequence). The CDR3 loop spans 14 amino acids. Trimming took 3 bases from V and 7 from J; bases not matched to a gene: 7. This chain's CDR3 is CASSFHTGRNTQYF. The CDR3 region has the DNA TGTGCCAGCAGCTTTCATACCGGGAGGAATACGCAGTATTTT.

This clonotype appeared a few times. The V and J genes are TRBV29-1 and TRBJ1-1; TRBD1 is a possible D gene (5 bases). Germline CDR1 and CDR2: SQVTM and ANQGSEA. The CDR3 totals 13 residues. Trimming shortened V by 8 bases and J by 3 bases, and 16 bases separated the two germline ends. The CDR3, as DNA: TGCAGCCTTATCCAGGGAAGTCACACTGAAGCTTTCTTT. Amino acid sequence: CSLIQGSHTEAFF.

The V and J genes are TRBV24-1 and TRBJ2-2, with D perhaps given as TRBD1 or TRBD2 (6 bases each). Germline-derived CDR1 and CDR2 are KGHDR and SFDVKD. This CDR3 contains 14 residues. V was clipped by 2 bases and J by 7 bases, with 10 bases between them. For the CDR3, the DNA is TGTGCCACCAGTGATTGGGGGGCGGACGGGGAGCTGTTTTTT. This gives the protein CATSDWGADGELFF.